This T cell receptor beta chain was documented in a study of cytomegalovirus exposure and HLA in healthy donors. Both 60 Vbeta primers and 13 Jbeta primers went into the PCR. The assay was immunoSEQ multiplex PCR, and TCRdb's table has in-frame clones only and misses some. Of under 150,000 clones listed, approximately 84% were seen once; the top ten hold about 1.7%. V shed 3 bases and J shed 6 bases, with 9 bases lying between them. The CDR3 is 14 residues long. The germline V gene encodes CDR1 MDHEN and CDR2 SYDVKM. Study-level points and caveats: Among the CMV-associated chains, a few were confirmed in vitro as specific for CMV antigens.

This clone occurred once. Its antigen remains unknown. The clonotype was recovered from a woman in her 40s in good health and CMV-seronegative. The chain recombines TRBV28 with TRBJ1-6; D is perhaps TRBD1 (5 bases). Sequencing was done on a sample of PBMCs. CDR3 amino acids: CASSLGGVNSPLHF. The CDR3 nucleotides are TGTGCCAGCAGTTTGGGGGGTGTTAATTCACCCCTCCACTTT.